This paragraph reports one TCR beta chain. This sample stems from a study of blood T cell repertoires in COVID-19. In the source study's methods: By means of reference gene primer amplification, nucleated cell counts were estimated. Libraries were prepared by immunoSEQ multiplex PCR; TCRdb keeps only in-frame clonotypes and omits some of them. V, J and clone size were drawn from that table, and D and trimming were deduced from the DNA. This table holds 56,000 or so clones, nearly 90% found once. During active infection, Seattle patients enrolled and were then monitored through disease. The sequence came from an older woman with COVID-19, enrolled during active disease. The sample consisted of peripheral blood.

In DNA, the CDR3 is TGTGCCAGCAGTCACTACGCAGATACGCAGTATTTT. Translating it yields CASSHYADTQYF. The V call is TRBV7-2, the J call TRBJ2-3; the D is unclear. This CDR3 is built from 12 residues. Looked up from germline, CDR1 is SGHTA and CDR2 is FQGNSA. V was cut by 6 bases and J by 4 bases, with 8 bases left in between.